This record looks at one T cell receptor (beta chain) sequence and its context. Its target is not known. This entry is derived from a study of a mutant IDH1 vaccine in newly diagnosed glioma. Stated time point: week 11, during vaccination. In every dose of vaccine, 300 ug of mutant IDH1 20-mer peptide was given alongside topical imiquimod. Sequencing was performed with immunoSEQ multiplex PCR; in TCRdb, only in-frame clones are kept and a portion is missing. The table lists about 40,000 clones, 80% of them singletons. This TCR was recovered from a woman aged 25 to 39 with glioma. Some clones in this sample may be carry-over from other donors' samples. Source: peripheral blood mononuclear cells (PBMCs), taken from a glioma patient whose treatment included an IDH1 peptide vaccine.

CDR3 in DNA: TGCGCCAGCAGCCAAGAGAGGACGCGGGATGGAGCTTTCTTT. This encodes CASSQERTRDGAFF. V is TRBV4-1 and J is TRBJ1-1, with D hard to call. Trimming removed 0 bases at V and 10 bases at J, with 15 bases between. Per germline, CDR1 MGHRA and CDR2 YSYEKL. The CDR3 contains 14 residues.